These 27 T cell receptor beta chains came from one sample sequenced in a study of T-cell reconstitution after alpha-beta-depleted transplantation in children. The library targeted TCRbeta and was prepared with unique molecular identifiers. TCRdb reprocessed the PCR reads via MiXCR and lists one record per CDR3 protein. This sample carries roughly 500,000 distinct CDR3 sequences, under 15% of them seen once, and the ten largest clones take over 5.5%. Sequenced here: PBMCs from the stem cell graft donor, sampled from the stem cell graft. The receptors stem from a human donor who donated a stem cell graft to a child with combined immunodeficiency.

J is TRBJ2-7 and V is TRBV29-1; TRBD1 might be the D (6 bases). This CDR3 contains 14 residues. The V end lost 0 bases, the J end lost 2 bases, and 11 bases lay between the germline ends. Germline V lookup: CDR1 SQVTM, CDR2 ANQGSEA. Here the CDR3 reads CSVEETGNPYEQYF. In nucleotides, the CDR3 is TGCAGCGTTGAAGAAACAGGGAACCCCTACGAGCAGTACTTC.

The CDR3 loop is CASSYLGTDSYEQYF. In DNA form, the CDR3 reads TGTGCCAGCAGTTACTTAGGGACGGACTCCTACGAGCAGTACTTC. This chain connects TRBV6-5 to TRBJ2-7; perhaps D is TRBD1 or TRBD2 (5 bases each). Germline V gene sequence: CDR1 MNHEY, CDR2 SVGAGI. The CDR3 contains 15 residues. V lost 1 base, J lost 0 bases, and 10 bases lay in between.

This clonotype showed up just a few times. Germline and junction disagree at one end, which may indicate a read error. As DNA, the CDR3 is TGTGCCAGTAGCATAGAGGCACTAGCGGGAGGTCAGGGTACAGATACGCAGTATTTT. This codes for CASSIEALAGGQGTDTQYF. The chain recombines TRBV19 with TRBJ2-3; the match to TRBD2 covers 12 bases. CDR1 LNHDA and CDR2 SQIVND come from the germline V gene (reference sequence). This CDR3 region has 19 residues.

At least ten counts were recorded for this clonotype. The rearrangement links TRBV5-5 to TRBJ1-5; a possible D gene is TRBD1 (5 bases). Germline lookup yields CDR1 SGHKS and CDR2 YYEKEE (reference sequence). The V end was cut by 2 bases, the J end by 6 bases, with 12 bases between. The CDR3 has 14 amino acids. The CDR3, as DNA: TGTGCCAGCAGCTTCGGGGGGGGACCTCAGCCCCAGCATTTT. It translates to CASSFGGGPQPQHF.

The rearrangement uses TRBV18 and TRBJ2-7; D is tentatively TRBD1 or TRBD2 (5 bases each). V dropped 3 bases and J dropped 2 bases, with 14 bases sitting between them. Germline CDR1 and CDR2: KGHSH and LQKENI. The CDR3 consists of 15 residues. The CDR3 DNA is TGTGCCAGCTCACCCAGGAAGGGGACCACCTACGAGCAGTACTTC. It specifies CASSPRKGTTYEQYF.

This clonotype was observed a few times. V usage is TRBV30 and J usage is TRBJ2-3; 10 positions match TRBD2. The CDR3 is 13 residues long. Germline lookup yields CDR1 GTSNPN and CDR2 SVGIG (reference sequence). CDR3 in DNA: TGTGCTGGAATAGCGGGGGGCCGAGATACGCAGTATTTT. Its protein product is CAGIAGGRDTQYF.

This chain uses TRBV5-1 with TRBJ2-1, with D maybe TRBD2 (6 bases). Per germline, CDR1 SGHRS and CDR2 YFSETQ. The CDR3 extends over 15 amino acids. V lost 4 bases, J lost 5 bases, and 16 bases lay in between. The CDR3 region is CASSLGPSDNNEQFF. CDR3 bases: TGCGCCAGCAGCCTGGGGCCTAGCGACAACAATGAGCAGTTCTTC.

This chain links TRBV5-1 with TRBJ2-5; 7 bases line up with TRBD2. The germline V gene has CDR1 SGHRS and CDR2 YFSETQ. The CDR3 consists of 14 residues. V lost 4 bases, J lost 2 bases, and 5 bases stayed unmatched. CDR3 residues: CASSVSGRQETQYF. DNA for the CDR3: TGCGCCAGCAGCGTTAGCGGGCGACAAGAGACCCAGTACTTC.

The CDR3 nucleotides read TGTGCCTGGAGCGCCGGGGACCCAGATACGCAGTATTTT. Its protein is CAWSAGDPDTQYF. The chain employs TRBV30 and TRBJ2-3; tentatively, D is TRBD1 or TRBD2 (5 bases each). The CDR3 is 13 residues long. V shed 3 bases and J shed 4 bases, with 11 bases lying between them. From germline, CDR1 is GTSNPN and CDR2 SVGIG (reference sequence).

The V call is TRBV24-1, the J call TRBJ2-7; D is perhaps TRBD2 (5 bases). Germline V CDR1 and CDR2: KGHDR, SFDVKD. V shed 3 bases and J shed 0 bases, with 5 bases lying between them. The length of the CDR3 is 13 residues. The chain's CDR3 is CATSDGSSYEQYF. The DNA of the CDR3 is TGTGCCACCAGTGATGGGAGCTCCTACGAGCAGTACTTC.

This chain links TRBV24-1 with TRBJ2-7, with D perhaps TRBD1 (6 bases). The V gene lost 4 bases and the J gene lost 5 bases, with 14 bases spanning the gap. The germline CDR1 and CDR2 sequences are KGHDR and SFDVKD. This CDR3 spans 14 amino acids. CDR3 nucleotide sequence: TGTGCCACCAGTGACCAAGCAGGGGCCCACGAGCAGTACTTC. It encodes CATSDQAGAHEQYF.

This chain uses TRBV20-1 with TRBJ2-1, with D tentatively TRBD2 (6 bases). V lost 6 bases and J 3 bases, leaving 18 bases between the germline ends. Germline values: CDR1 DFQATT, CDR2 SNEGSKA (reference sequence). The CDR3 is 15 residues long. The DNA for the CDR3 is TGCAGTGCCCAAGGAGGCGGGATAAGCTACAATGAGCAGTTCTTC. It yields the protein CSAQGGGISYNEQFF.

This clonotype has a handful of counts. The chain is built from TRBV6-1 and TRBJ1-5; D is possibly TRBD1 (6 bases). The V gene lost 7 bases and the J gene lost 5 bases, with 15 bases spanning the gap. Germline V gene sequence: CDR1 MNHNS, CDR2 SASEGT. The CDR3 length is 14 residues. As DNA, the CDR3 is TGTGCCAGCAAACTAAACAGGGATCATCAGCCCCAGCATTTT. Its translation is CASKLNRDHQPQHF.

The J gene is TRBJ2-7, the V gene TRBV10-3; D unresolved. Germline V CDR1 and CDR2: ENHRY, SYGVKD. V was shortened by 6 bases and J by 1 base, with 10 bases between the two germline ends. CDR3 size: 13 residues. The DNA for the CDR3 is TGTGCCATCAGCGACCAGGTTTCCTACGAGCAGTACTTC. It yields the protein CAISDQVSYEQYF.

The chain has TRBV28 and TRBJ2-1, with 12 nucleotides matching TRBD2. V was pared by 6 bases and J by 7 bases, with 7 bases of the junction left unmatched. CDR1 is MDHEN and CDR2 is SYDVKM in the germline V gene. The CDR3 is 15 residues long. The CDR3 loop is CASSRLAGGRNEQFF. The CDR3 DNA follows: TGTGCCAGCAGCCGCCTAGCGGGGGGGAGGAATGAGCAGTTCTTC. The full variable domain, completed using reference TRBV28 and TRBJ2-1, is DVKVTQSSRYLVKRTGEKVFLECVQDMDHENMFWYRQDPGLGLRLIYFSYDVKMKEKGDIPEGYSVSREKKERFSLILESASTNQTSMYLCASSRLAGGRNEQFFGPGTRLTVL.

This sequence joins TRBV20-1 and TRBJ2-2; TRBD1 might be the D (6 bases). Germline lookup yields CDR1 DFQATT and CDR2 SNEGSKA (reference sequence). The CDR3 totals 13 residues. Trimming removed 5 bases from V and 2 bases from J, with 9 bases in between. The CDR3 reads CSAWTVNTGELFF. The CDR3 DNA reads TGCAGTGCTTGGACAGTTAACACCGGGGAGCTGTTTTTT.

J is TRBJ2-7 and V is TRBV6-2 or TRBV6-3; possibly TRBD1 for D (5 bases). The CDR3 loop spans 12 amino acids. Germline lookup yields CDR1 MNHEY and CDR2 SVGEGT. V lost 7 bases and J 3 bases, leaving 10 bases between the germline ends. CDR3: CASKDSNYEQYF. CDR3 in DNA: TGTGCCAGCAAAGACAGTAACTACGAGCAGTACTTC.

The chain uses TRBV5-5 and TRBJ1-5; 11 nucleotides match TRBD1. The CDR3 totals 16 residues. V lost 2 bases, J lost 4 bases, and 5 bases stayed unmatched. Germline V gene sequence: CDR1 SGHKS, CDR2 YYEKEE (reference sequence). CDR3 protein: CASSLGTGGENQPQHF. DNA for the CDR3: TGTGCCAGCAGCTTAGGGACAGGGGGAGAGAATCAGCCCCAGCATTTT.

This clonotype was observed a handful of times. The rearrangement joins TRBV4-2 to TRBJ2-1; D not resolved. The V and J ends lost 0 bases and 4 bases respectively, with 7 bases between them. The CDR3 extends over 14 amino acids. Germline assignment: CDR1 LGHNA and CDR2 YNFKEQ. CDR3 in amino acids: CASSQDLLYNEQFF. The DNA of the CDR3 is TGTGCCAGCAGCCAAGACCTACTATACAATGAGCAGTTCTTC.

The chain has TRBV29-1 and TRBJ1-5, with D possibly TRBD1 on 5 matching bases. Trimming took 6 bases from V and 4 from J, leaving 13 bases between them. The CDR3 is made up of 13 amino acids. Germline loops: CDR1 SQVTM, CDR2 ANQGSEA. CDR3 DNA sequence: TGCAGCGTAGGCTGGCACAGGAATCAGCCCCAGCATTTT. Protein: CSVGWHRNQPQHF.

This clonotype was observed a few times. Here the CDR3 DNA reads TGCGCCAGCAGCTTGGAGCAGGGCGACTATGGCTACACCTTC. Its protein is CASSLEQGDYGYTF. The rearrangement links TRBV5-1 to TRBJ1-2; possible D gene TRBD1, 5 bases. The CDR3 is 14 residues long. From germline, CDR1 is SGHRS and CDR2 YFSETQ. V lost 0 bases to trimming and J lost 3 bases, with 9 bases between them.

The V call is TRBV28, the J call TRBJ2-7; D unresolved. Trimming took 5 bases from V and 1 from J, leaving 15 bases between them. This CDR3 comprises 15 residues. CDR1 MDHEN and CDR2 SYDVKM come from the germline V gene. The CDR3 DNA reads as TGTGCCAGCAGTAAGGCGGTGATCCTATCCTACGAGCAGTACTTC. It specifies CASSKAVILSYEQYF.

This clonotype was counted ten times or more. The rearrangement links TRBV10-3 to TRBJ2-1; 7 bases match TRBD2. The CDR3 covers 15 residues. The junction had 13 bases not matched to a gene; V was cut back by 7 bases and J by 7 bases. CDR1 is ENHRY, CDR2 SYGVKD, per germline. The CDR3 sequence is CAIMSLADGRNEQFF. CDR3 sequence (DNA): TGTGCCATCATGAGCCTAGCGGACGGAAGGAATGAGCAGTTCTTC.

The V and J genes are TRBV7-2 and TRBJ2-1; D is unresolved. The V end lost 1 base, the J end lost 9 bases, and 10 bases lay between the germline ends. The CDR3 length is 13 residues. Per germline, CDR1 SGHTA and CDR2 FQGNSA. The CDR3 DNA sequence: TGTGCCAGCAGCTTAGGGTCTAGTCTTGAGCAGTTCTTC. Amino acid sequence: CASSLGSSLEQFF.

This clonotype was detected a few times. This chain connects TRBV6-1 to TRBJ2-2; 10 positions match TRBD1. CDR3 length equals 15 residues. V lost 7 bases, J lost 2 bases, and 4 bases stayed unmatched. Germline assignment: CDR1 MNHNS and CDR2 SASEGT. In nucleotides, the CDR3 is TGTGCCAGCACCAAGACAGGGGGCAACACCGGGGAGCTGTTTTTT. Amino acids: CASTKTGGNTGELFF.

This clonotype has a handful of counts. The rearrangement uses TRBV6-1 and TRBJ1-1; D uncertain. Germline CDR1 MNHNS, CDR2 SASEGT. V lost 10 bases and J 0 bases, leaving 15 bases between the germline ends. This CDR3 spans 14 amino acids. The CDR3, as DNA: TGTGCCACCCGGGCTGAGCTCTTGAACACTGAAGCTTTCTTT. This sequence encodes CATRAELLNTEAFF.

This clonotype was picked up many times. The chain is built from TRBV6-6 and TRBJ2-7; D gene unclear. This CDR3 region has 10 residues. CDR1 is MNHNY and CDR2 is SVGAGI in the germline V gene (reference sequence). Between the trimmed V and J ends, which lost 8 bases and 4 bases, there was a span of 6 bases. Here the CDR3 DNA reads TGTGCCAGCGGCGATTACGAGCAGTACTTC. This translates into CASGDYEQYF.